These T cell receptor beta chains were read from a single sample in a study of CD8 T cells in ankylosing spondylitis. One entry per CDR3 protein, called by TCRdb with MiXCR from the 5' RACE reads. The sample has hundreds of thousands of distinct CDR3 sequences, roughly 27% seen once. Sequenced sample: blood, either unsorted or a sorted T cell fraction (not recorded which). Receptors were obtained from a male donor with ankylosing spondylitis. CDR3s leave out the opening cysteine and the closing phenylalanine or tryptophan. The D gene is left open where the match is weak. The size field is filled for only some rows; it gives once, few, many or a size class.

j_call: TRBJ2-6
cdr3_length: 17
d_call: .
clone_size: .
v_call: TRBV24-1
cdr3_aa: ATMPGYGRGASGANVLT

j_call: TRBJ1-3
cdr3_length: 13
d_call: TRBD1
clone_size: few
v_call: TRBV7-2
cdr3_aa: ASSIGQGPGNTIY

j_call: TRBJ2-1
cdr3_length: 16
d_call: TRBD2
clone_size: .
v_call: TRBV11-1
cdr3_aa: ASSPRSGGSLPYNEQF

j_call: TRBJ1-4
cdr3_length: 12
d_call: TRBD1
clone_size: many
v_call: TRBV5-1
cdr3_aa: ASSRDRGREKLF

j_call: TRBJ2-4
cdr3_length: 9
d_call: .
clone_size: few
v_call: TRBV20-1
cdr3_aa: SAPGPNIQY

j_call: TRBJ1-1
cdr3_length: 11
d_call: .
clone_size: .
v_call: TRBV3-1
cdr3_aa: ASRRGENTEAF

j_call: TRBJ2-1
cdr3_length: 12
d_call: .
clone_size: few
v_call: TRBV20-1
cdr3_aa: SEALPGTDNEQF

j_call: TRBJ2-2
cdr3_length: 14
d_call: .
clone_size: few
v_call: TRBV24-1
cdr3_aa: ATSDFTAPEAGELF

j_call: TRBJ1-1
cdr3_length: 12
d_call: TRBD1
clone_size: .
v_call: TRBV10-3
cdr3_aa: AITQGMEDTEAF

j_call: TRBJ2-7
cdr3_length: 11
d_call: TRBD2
clone_size: few
v_call: TRBV20-1
cdr3_aa: SARKRETYEQY

j_call: TRBJ1-6
cdr3_length: 12
d_call: .
clone_size: .
v_call: TRBV5-1
cdr3_aa: ASNEAIDNSPLH

j_call: TRBJ1-2
cdr3_length: 11
d_call: .
clone_size: .
v_call: TRBV5-1
cdr3_aa: ASSLAVTDGYT

j_call: TRBJ1-5
cdr3_length: 14
d_call: TRBD1
clone_size: few
v_call: TRBV6-1
cdr3_aa: ASSERGTGSNQPQH

j_call: TRBJ2-5
cdr3_length: 10
d_call: .
clone_size: few
v_call: TRBV10-3
cdr3_aa: AISEPQETQY

j_call: TRBJ1-5
cdr3_length: 12
d_call: .
clone_size: .
v_call: TRBV12-3/TRBV12-4
cdr3_aa: ASSQQDTNQPQH

j_call: TRBJ1-3
cdr3_length: 13
d_call: .
clone_size: few
v_call: TRBV7-9
cdr3_aa: ASSFQGLSGNTIY

j_call: TRBJ2-7
cdr3_length: 14
d_call: .
clone_size: .
v_call: TRBV15
cdr3_aa: ATSRVDTTGSYEQY

j_call: TRBJ1-2
cdr3_length: 13
d_call: TRBD1
clone_size: .
v_call: TRBV5-1
cdr3_aa: ASSPRQGQNYGYT

j_call: TRBJ2-1
cdr3_length: 13
d_call: .
clone_size: once
v_call: TRBV27
cdr3_aa: ASSLSRLASNEQF

j_call: TRBJ1-1
cdr3_length: 12
d_call: .
clone_size: many
v_call: TRBV7-9
cdr3_aa: ASSLGSVSTEAF

j_call: TRBJ2-5
cdr3_length: 12
d_call: .
clone_size: many
v_call: TRBV5-5
cdr3_aa: ASSPRGGEETQY

j_call: TRBJ2-7
cdr3_length: 10
d_call: .
clone_size: .
v_call: TRBV20-1
cdr3_aa: SAREHAYEQY

j_call: TRBJ1-1
cdr3_length: 14
d_call: .
clone_size: .
v_call: TRBV7-2
cdr3_aa: ASSARAFSSNTEAF

j_call: TRBJ1-1
cdr3_length: 11
d_call: .
clone_size: .
v_call: TRBV11-2
cdr3_aa: ASSPPARTPTF

j_call: TRBJ2-7
cdr3_length: 13
d_call: .
clone_size: .
v_call: TRBV20-1
cdr3_aa: SARDAPWDGYEQY

j_call: TRBJ2-7
cdr3_length: 15
d_call: TRBD2
clone_size: .
v_call: TRBV18
cdr3_aa: ASSPSTVGTSGYEQY

j_call: TRBJ2-1
cdr3_length: 12
d_call: TRBD1
clone_size: few
v_call: TRBV20-1
cdr3_aa: SAASGGSYNEQF

j_call: TRBJ2-1
cdr3_length: 14
d_call: .
clone_size: .
v_call: TRBV20-1
cdr3_aa: SAPDRRMGSYNEQF

j_call: TRBJ2-5
cdr3_length: 13
d_call: .
clone_size: .
v_call: TRBV2
cdr3_aa: ASRWQGRMKETQY

j_call: TRBJ2-1
cdr3_length: 12
d_call: .
clone_size: .
v_call: TRBV5-6
cdr3_aa: ASSLVFGTSGKF

j_call: TRBJ2-3
cdr3_length: 15
d_call: TRBD1
clone_size: .
v_call: TRBV6-5
cdr3_aa: ASSYSPGQGGTDTQY

j_call: TRBJ2-7
cdr3_length: 11
d_call: TRBD1
clone_size: few
v_call: TRBV20-1
cdr3_aa: SASPGQGLEQY

j_call: TRBJ2-1
cdr3_length: 14
d_call: .
clone_size: .
v_call: TRBV9
cdr3_aa: ASSVGGTGAYNEQF

j_call: TRBJ1-1
cdr3_length: 15
d_call: .
clone_size: few
v_call: TRBV12-3/TRBV12-4
cdr3_aa: ASTLSGGHSGNTEAF

j_call: TRBJ2-2
cdr3_length: 11
d_call: .
clone_size: many
v_call: TRBV5-1
cdr3_aa: ASSVKNTGELF

j_call: TRBJ1-1
cdr3_length: 12
d_call: .
clone_size: few
v_call: TRBV5-1
cdr3_aa: ASSSDPQNTEAF

j_call: TRBJ2-4
cdr3_length: 12
d_call: .
clone_size: few
v_call: TRBV3-1
cdr3_aa: ASSQREAKNIQY

j_call: TRBJ2-1
cdr3_length: 13
d_call: TRBD2
clone_size: .
v_call: TRBV6-1
cdr3_aa: ASSRRETSYNEQF

j_call: TRBJ2-2
cdr3_length: 11
d_call: .
clone_size: few
v_call: TRBV6-2/TRBV6-3
cdr3_aa: ASSYMEAGELF

j_call: TRBJ2-7
cdr3_length: 13
d_call: .
clone_size: few
v_call: TRBV20-1
cdr3_aa: SAIDGASESYEQY

j_call: TRBJ2-1
cdr3_length: 13
d_call: .
clone_size: few
v_call: TRBV24-1
cdr3_aa: ATSDTGKNYNEQF

j_call: TRBJ2-3
cdr3_length: 11
d_call: .
clone_size: .
v_call: TRBV5-6
cdr3_aa: ASSLGRRDTQY

j_call: TRBJ2-3
cdr3_length: 13
d_call: TRBD1
clone_size: .
v_call: TRBV20-1
cdr3_aa: SAVIMDRGTDTQY

j_call: TRBJ2-3
cdr3_length: 15
d_call: TRBD2
clone_size: few
v_call: TRBV24-1
cdr3_aa: ATSDPSAGETPYTQY

j_call: TRBJ2-1
cdr3_length: 13
d_call: .
clone_size: .
v_call: TRBV6-2/TRBV6-3
cdr3_aa: ASSYSPTRPNEQF

j_call: TRBJ2-1
cdr3_length: 11
d_call: TRBD2
clone_size: .
v_call: TRBV5-6
cdr3_aa: ASSREGLLEQF

j_call: TRBJ2-1
cdr3_length: 13
d_call: .
clone_size: .
v_call: TRBV6-1
cdr3_aa: ASSDYLASIDEQF

j_call: TRBJ2-1
cdr3_length: 11
d_call: .
clone_size: few
v_call: TRBV18
cdr3_aa: ASSPAGKSEQF

j_call: TRBJ1-1
cdr3_length: 12
d_call: .
clone_size: many
v_call: TRBV5-1
cdr3_aa: ASSLVGQNTEAF

j_call: TRBJ2-7
cdr3_length: 14
d_call: TRBD1
clone_size: .
v_call: TRBV20-1
cdr3_aa: SARPLDRLPPYEQY